These 4 T cell receptor beta chains share one sample of origin, sequenced in a study of beta chain features in type 1 diabetes. The study reverse transcribed the entire isolated RNA, so it sequenced expressed TCRB transcripts. Data came from immunoSEQ multiplex PCR; TCRdb stores just in-frame clones and leaves some out. The table has hundreds of thousands of clones, 12% to 15% seen once. The specimen sequenced was naive CD4+ T cells from blood. These receptors all come from a woman aged 40 to 49 in good health.

This clone was recorded only once. The rearrangement links TRBV9 to TRBJ2-7; D gene ambiguous. The V gene's germline CDR1 is SGDLS and CDR2 YYNGEE. V lost 0 bases and J lost 3, with 4 bases in between. The CDR3 spans 12 residues. CDR3 nucleotide sequence: TGTGCCAGCAGCGTAGGAGACTACGAGCAGTACTTC. This gives the protein CASSVGDYEQYF.

V is TRBV27 and J is TRBJ1-1; tentative D call: TRBD1 (5 bases). This CDR3 has 13 residues. The germline CDR1 and CDR2 sequences are MNHEY and SMNVEV (reference sequence). V gave up 4 bases and J gave up 5 bases, with 11 bases separating them. The CDR3 here is CASSSRGGTEAFF. CDR3 DNA: TGTGCCAGCAGTTCCCGGGGGGGGACTGAAGCTTTCTTT.

The gene calls are TRBV2 and TRBJ2-3; D may be TRBD2 (6 bases). The CDR3 totals 16 residues. The germline V and J ends were trimmed by 6 bases and 0 bases, with 16 bases remaining between them. The germline V gene has CDR1 SNHLY and CDR2 FYNNEI. CDR3 sequence (DNA): TGTGCCAGCAGAGTGGGGACTCCTTCTAGCACAGATACGCAGTATTTT. This gives the protein CASRVGTPSSTDTQYF.

This clone was seen a handful of times. This chain connects TRBV7-2 to TRBJ2-1, with 9 nucleotides matching TRBD2. Losses at the gene ends were 4 bases for V and 6 bases for J; bases not matched to a gene: 10. Looked up from germline, CDR1 is SGHTA and CDR2 is FQGNSA. The CDR3 is made up of 16 amino acids. CDR3 bases: TGTGCCAGCAGCTGGGCCGGGACTAGCAGTTTCAATGAGCAGTTCTTC. Translated, it gives CASSWAGTSSFNEQFF. Together with reference TRBV7-2 and TRBJ2-1, the CDR3 gives the full variable domain: GAGVSQSPSNKVTEKGKDVELRCDPISGHTALYWYRQSLGQGLEFLIYFQGNSAPDKSGLPSDRFSAERTGGSVSTLTIQRTQQEDSAVYLCASSWAGTSSFNEQFFGPGTRLTVL.